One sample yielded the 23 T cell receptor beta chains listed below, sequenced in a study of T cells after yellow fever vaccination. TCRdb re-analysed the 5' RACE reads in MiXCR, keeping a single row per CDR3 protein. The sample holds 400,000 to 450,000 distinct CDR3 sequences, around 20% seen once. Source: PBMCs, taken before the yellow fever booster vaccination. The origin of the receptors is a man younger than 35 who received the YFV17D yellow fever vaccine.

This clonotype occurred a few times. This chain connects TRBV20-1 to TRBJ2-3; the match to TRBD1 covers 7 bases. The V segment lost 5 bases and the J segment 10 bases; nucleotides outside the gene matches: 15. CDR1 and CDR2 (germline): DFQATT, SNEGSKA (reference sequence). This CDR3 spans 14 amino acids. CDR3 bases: TGCAGTGCTCCCCGACAGGGACCCCAGTTGGCGCAGTATTTT. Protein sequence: CSAPRQGPQLAQYF.

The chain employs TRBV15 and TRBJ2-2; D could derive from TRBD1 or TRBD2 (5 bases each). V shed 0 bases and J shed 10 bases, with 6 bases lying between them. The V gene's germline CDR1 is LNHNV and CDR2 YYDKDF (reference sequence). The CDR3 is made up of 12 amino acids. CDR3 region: CATSREGTELFF. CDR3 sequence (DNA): TGTGCCACCAGCAGAGAGGGGACGGAGCTGTTTTTT.

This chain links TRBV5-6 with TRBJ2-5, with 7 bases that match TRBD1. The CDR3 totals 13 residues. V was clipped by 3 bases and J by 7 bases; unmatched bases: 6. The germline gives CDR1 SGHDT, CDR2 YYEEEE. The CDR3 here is CASSWGQQLTQYF. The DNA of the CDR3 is TGTGCCAGCAGCTGGGGACAGCAGCTGACCCAGTACTTC.

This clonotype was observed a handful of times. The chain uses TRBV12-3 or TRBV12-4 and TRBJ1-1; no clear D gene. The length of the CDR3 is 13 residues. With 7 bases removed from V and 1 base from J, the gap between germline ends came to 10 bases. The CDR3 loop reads CASIGRENTEAFF. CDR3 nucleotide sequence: TGTGCCAGCATAGGGCGGGAGAACACTGAAGCTTTCTTT.

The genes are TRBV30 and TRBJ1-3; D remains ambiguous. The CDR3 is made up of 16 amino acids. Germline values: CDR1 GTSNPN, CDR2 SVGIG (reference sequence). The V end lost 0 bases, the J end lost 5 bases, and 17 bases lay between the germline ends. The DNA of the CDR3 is TGTGCCTGGAGTGTCGACTTTTTCCCTCCTCGAAACACCATATATTTT. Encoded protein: CAWSVDFFPPRNTIYF.

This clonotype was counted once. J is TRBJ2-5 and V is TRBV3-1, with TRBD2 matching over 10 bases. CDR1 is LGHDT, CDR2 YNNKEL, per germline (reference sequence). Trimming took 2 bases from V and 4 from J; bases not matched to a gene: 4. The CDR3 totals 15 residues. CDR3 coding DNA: TGTGCCAGCAGCCAAAGAGCGGGGGGGCTAGAGACCCAGTACTTC. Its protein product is CASSQRAGGLETQYF.

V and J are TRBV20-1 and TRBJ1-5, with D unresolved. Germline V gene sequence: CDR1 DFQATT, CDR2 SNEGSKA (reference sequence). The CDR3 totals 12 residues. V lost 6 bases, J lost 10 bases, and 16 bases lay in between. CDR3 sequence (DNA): TGCAGTGCCCCAGGACCCGCGGAACCCCAGCATTTT. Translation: CSAPGPAEPQHF.

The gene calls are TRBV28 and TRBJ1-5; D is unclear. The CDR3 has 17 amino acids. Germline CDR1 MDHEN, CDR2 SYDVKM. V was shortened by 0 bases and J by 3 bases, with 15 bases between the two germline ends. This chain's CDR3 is CASSLWSQRGNNQPQHF. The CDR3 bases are TGTGCCAGCAGTTTATGGAGTCAGAGAGGCAACAATCAGCCCCAGCATTTT.

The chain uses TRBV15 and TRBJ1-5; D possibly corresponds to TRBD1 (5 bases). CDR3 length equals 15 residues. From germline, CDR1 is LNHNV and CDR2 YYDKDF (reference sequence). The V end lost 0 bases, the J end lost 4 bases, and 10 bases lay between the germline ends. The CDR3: CATSRDFGGNQPQHF. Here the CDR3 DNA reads TGTGCCACCAGCAGAGATTTCGGGGGTAATCAGCCCCAGCATTTT. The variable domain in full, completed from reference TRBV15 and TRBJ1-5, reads DAMVIQNPRYQVTQFGKPVTLSCSQTLNHNVMYWYQQKSSQAPKLLFHYYDKDFNNEADTPDNFQSRRPNTSFCFLDIRSPGLGDTAMYLCATSRDFGGNQPQHFGDGTRLSIL.

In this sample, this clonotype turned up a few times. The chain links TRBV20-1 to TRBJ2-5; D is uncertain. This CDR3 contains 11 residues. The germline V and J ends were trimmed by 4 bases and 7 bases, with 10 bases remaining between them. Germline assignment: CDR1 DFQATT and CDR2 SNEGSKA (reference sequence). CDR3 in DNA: TGCAGTGCTAAGGTTCTTGCGACCCAGTACTTC. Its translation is CSAKVLATQYF.

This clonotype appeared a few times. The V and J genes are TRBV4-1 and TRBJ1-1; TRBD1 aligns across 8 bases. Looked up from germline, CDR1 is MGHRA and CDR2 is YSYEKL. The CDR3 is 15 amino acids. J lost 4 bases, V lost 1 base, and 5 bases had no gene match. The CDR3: CASSQGQGLGTEAFF. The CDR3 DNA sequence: TGCGCCAGCAGCCAAGGACAGGGGTTAGGCACTGAAGCTTTCTTT.

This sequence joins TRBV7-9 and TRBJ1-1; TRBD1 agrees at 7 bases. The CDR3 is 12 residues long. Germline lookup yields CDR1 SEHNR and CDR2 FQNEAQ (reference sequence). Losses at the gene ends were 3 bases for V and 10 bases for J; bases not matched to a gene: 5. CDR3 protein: CASSFGAGGAFF. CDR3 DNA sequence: TGTGCCAGCAGCTTCGGGGCAGGGGGAGCTTTCTTT.

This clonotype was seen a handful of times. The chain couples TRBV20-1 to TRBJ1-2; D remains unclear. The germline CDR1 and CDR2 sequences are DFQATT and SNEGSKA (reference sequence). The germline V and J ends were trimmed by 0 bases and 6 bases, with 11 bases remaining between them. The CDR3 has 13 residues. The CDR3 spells CSARDTANHGYTF. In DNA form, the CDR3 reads TGCAGTGCTAGAGATACAGCGAATCATGGCTACACCTTC.

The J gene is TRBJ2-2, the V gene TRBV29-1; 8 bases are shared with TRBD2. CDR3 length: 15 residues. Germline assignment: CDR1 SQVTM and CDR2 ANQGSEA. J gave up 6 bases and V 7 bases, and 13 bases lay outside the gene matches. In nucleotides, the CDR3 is TGCAGCGCCGGAAGGGACCCGCGGGGGGCCGGGGAGCTGTTTTTT. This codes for CSAGRDPRGAGELFF.

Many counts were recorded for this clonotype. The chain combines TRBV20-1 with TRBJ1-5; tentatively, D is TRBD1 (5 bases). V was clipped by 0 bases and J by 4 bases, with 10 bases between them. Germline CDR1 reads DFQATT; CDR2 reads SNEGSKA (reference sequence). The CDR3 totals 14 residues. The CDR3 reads CSARDRDVNQPQHF. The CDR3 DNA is TGCAGTGCTAGAGACCGGGACGTGAATCAGCCCCAGCATTTT.

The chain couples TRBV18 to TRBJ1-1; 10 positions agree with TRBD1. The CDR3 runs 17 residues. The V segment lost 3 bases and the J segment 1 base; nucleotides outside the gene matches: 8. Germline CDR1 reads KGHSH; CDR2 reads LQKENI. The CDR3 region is CASSPGTGEGSNTEAFF. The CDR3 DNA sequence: TGTGCCAGCTCACCGGGGACAGGGGAAGGATCGAACACTGAAGCTTTCTTT. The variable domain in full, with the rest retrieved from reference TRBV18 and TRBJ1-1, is NAGVMQNPRHLVRRRGQEARLRCSPMKGHSHVYWYRQLPEEGLKFMVYLQKENIIDESGMPKERFSAEFPKEGPSILRIQQVVRGDSAAYFCASSPGTGEGSNTEAFFGQGTRLTVV.

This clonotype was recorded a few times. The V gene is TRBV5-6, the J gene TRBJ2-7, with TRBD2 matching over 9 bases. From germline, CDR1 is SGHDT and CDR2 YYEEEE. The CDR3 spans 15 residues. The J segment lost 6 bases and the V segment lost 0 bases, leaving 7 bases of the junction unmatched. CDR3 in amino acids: CASSLGLAGRREQYF. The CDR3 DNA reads TGTGCCAGCAGCTTGGGGCTAGCGGGGAGACGCGAGCAGTACTTC.

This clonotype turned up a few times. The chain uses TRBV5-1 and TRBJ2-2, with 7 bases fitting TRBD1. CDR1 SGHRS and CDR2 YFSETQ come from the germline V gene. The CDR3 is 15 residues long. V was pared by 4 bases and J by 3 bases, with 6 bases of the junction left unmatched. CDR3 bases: TGCGCCAGCAGCGGCAGGGGGTCGGACACCGGGGAGCTGTTTTTT. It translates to CASSGRGSDTGELFF.

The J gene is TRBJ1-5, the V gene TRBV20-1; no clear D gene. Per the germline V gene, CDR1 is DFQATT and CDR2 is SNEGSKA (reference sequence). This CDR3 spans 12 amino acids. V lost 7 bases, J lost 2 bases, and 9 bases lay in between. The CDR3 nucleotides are TGCAGTGGCACGGAGGGCAATCAGCCCCAGCATTTT. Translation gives CSGTEGNQPQHF.

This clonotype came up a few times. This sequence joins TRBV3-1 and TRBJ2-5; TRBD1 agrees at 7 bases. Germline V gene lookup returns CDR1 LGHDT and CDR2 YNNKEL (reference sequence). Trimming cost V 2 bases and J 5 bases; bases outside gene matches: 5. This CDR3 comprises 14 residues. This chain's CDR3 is CASSQRQGMETQYF. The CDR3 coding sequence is TGTGCCAGCAGCCAACGACAGGGAATGGAGACCCAGTACTTC.

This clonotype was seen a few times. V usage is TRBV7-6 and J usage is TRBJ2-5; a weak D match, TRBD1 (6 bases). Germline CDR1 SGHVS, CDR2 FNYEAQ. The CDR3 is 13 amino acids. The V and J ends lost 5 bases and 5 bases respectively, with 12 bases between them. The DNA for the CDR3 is TGTGCCAGCAGCCAGGGACATCGGGAGACCCAGTACTTC. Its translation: CASSQGHRETQYF.

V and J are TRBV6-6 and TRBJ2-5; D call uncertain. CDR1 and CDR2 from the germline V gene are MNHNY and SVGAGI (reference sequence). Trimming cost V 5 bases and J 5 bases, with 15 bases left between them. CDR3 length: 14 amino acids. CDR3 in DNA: TGTGCCAGCAGTCAAAGGGTGGCGAAGGAGACCCAGTACTTC. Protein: CASSQRVAKETQYF.

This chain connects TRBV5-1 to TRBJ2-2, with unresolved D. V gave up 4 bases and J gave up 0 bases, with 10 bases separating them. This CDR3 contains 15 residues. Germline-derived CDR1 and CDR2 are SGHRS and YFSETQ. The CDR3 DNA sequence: TGCGCCAGCAGCGGCAGGATCGCGAACACCGGGGAGCTGTTTTTT. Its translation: CASSGRIANTGELFF.